The clone carrying this T cell receptor beta chain came up a few times. The CDR3 consists of 12 residues. Germline loops: CDR1 SGHRS, CDR2 YFSETQ. V lost 4 bases and J lost 8, with 12 bases in between. This record comes from a study of T cell changes during pregnancy in multiple sclerosis. This table comes from immunoSEQ multiplex PCR, and its TCRdb copy is limited to in-frame clones, with some not included. This sample has tens of thousands of clones, with under 95% found just once. The source material was CD4+ T cells from peripheral blood mononuclear cells, sampled in the second trimester of pregnancy. The TCR originated in a female donor in good health, enrolled as a control in a pregnancy study. The chain combines TRBV5-1 with TRBJ1-1; D possibly corresponds to TRBD1 (5 bases). The CDR3 spells CASSPGGHEAFF. CDR3 DNA sequence: TGCGCCAGCAGCCCCGGGGGTCACGAAGCTTTCTTT. Using reference TRBV5-1 and TRBJ1-1 for the parts outside the CDR3, the full variable domain is KAGVTQTPRYLIKTRGQQVTLSCSPISGHRSVSWYQQTPGQGLQFLFEYFSETQRNKGNFPGRFSGRQFSNSRSEMNVSTLELGDSALYLCASSPGGHEAFFGQGTRLTVV.